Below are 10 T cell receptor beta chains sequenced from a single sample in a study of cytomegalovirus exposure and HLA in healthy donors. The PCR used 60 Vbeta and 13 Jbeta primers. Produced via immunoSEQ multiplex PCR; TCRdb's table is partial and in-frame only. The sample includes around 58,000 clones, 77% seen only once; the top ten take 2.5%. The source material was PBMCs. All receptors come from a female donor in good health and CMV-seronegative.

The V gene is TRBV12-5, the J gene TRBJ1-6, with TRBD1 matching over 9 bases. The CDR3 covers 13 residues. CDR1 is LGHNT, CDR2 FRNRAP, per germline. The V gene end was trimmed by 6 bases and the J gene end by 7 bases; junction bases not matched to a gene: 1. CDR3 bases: TGTGCTAGTGGGGGACAGGGAAATTCACCCCTCCACTTT. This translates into CASGGQGNSPLHF.

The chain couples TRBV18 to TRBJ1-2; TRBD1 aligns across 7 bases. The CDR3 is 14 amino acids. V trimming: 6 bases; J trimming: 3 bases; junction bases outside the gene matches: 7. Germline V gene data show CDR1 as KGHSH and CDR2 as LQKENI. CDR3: CASSESTGHYGYTF. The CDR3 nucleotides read TGTGCCAGCTCTGAGTCGACAGGGCACTATGGCTACACCTTC.

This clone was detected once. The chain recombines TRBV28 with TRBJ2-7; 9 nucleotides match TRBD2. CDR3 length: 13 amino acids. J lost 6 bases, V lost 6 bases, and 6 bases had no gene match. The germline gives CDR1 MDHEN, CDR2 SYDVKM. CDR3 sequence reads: CASSLLAGLEQYF. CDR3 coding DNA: TGTGCCAGCAGCCTTCTAGCGGGACTCGAGCAGTACTTC.

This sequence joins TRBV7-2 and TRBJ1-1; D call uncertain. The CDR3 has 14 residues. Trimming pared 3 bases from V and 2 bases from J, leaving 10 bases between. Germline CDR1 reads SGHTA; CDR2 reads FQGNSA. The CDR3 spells CASSFVLTNTEAFF. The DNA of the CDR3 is TGTGCCAGCAGCTTCGTTTTAACTAACACTGAAGCTTTCTTT.

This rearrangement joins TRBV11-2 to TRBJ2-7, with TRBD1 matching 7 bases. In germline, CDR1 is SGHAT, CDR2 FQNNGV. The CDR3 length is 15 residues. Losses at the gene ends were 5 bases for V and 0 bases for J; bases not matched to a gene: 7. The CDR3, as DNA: TGTGCCAGCAGCCTCGGACAGGCCCTCTCCTACGAGCAGTACTTC. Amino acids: CASSLGQALSYEQYF.

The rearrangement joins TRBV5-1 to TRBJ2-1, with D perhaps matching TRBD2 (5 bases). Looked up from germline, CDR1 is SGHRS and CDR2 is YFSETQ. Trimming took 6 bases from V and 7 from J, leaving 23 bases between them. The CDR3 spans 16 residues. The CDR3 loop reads CASIVTPGSRGNEQFF. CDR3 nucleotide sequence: TGCGCCAGCATCGTCACTCCGGGCTCCCGAGGGAATGAGCAGTTCTTC.

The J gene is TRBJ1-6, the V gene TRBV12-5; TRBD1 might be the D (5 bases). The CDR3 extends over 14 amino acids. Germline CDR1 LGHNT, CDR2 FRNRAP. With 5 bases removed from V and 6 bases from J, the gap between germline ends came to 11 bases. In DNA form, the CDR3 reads TGTGCTAGTGGTCAGGGTATCAGTAATTCACCCCTCCACTTT. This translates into CASGQGISNSPLHF.

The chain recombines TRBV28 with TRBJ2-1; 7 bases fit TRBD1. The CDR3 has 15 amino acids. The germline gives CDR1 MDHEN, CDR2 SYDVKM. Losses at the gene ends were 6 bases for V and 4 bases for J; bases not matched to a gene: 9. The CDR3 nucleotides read TGTGCCAGCAGCCGGTGGACAGGAGTATACAATGAGCAGTTCTTC. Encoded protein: CASSRWTGVYNEQFF. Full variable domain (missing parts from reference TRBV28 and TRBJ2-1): DVKVTQSSRYLVKRTGEKVFLECVQDMDHENMFWYRQDPGLGLRLIYFSYDVKMKEKGDIPEGYSVSREKKERFSLILESASTNQTSMYLCASSRWTGVYNEQFFGPGTRLTVL.

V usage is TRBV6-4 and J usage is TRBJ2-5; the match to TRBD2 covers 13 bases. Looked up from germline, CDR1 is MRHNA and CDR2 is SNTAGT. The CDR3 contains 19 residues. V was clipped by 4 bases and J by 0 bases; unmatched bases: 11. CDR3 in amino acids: CASSAVNETSGGHQETQYF. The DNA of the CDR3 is TGTGCCAGCAGTGCCGTGAACGAGACTAGCGGGGGGCACCAAGAGACCCAGTACTTC.

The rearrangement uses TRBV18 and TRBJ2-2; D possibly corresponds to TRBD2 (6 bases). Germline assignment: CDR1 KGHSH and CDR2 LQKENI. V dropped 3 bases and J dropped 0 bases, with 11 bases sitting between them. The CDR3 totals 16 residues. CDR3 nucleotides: TGTGCCAGCTCACCCCGTGGCGGGGCGAACACCGGGGAGCTGTTTTTT. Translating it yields CASSPRGGANTGELFF. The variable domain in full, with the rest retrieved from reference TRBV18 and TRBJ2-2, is NAGVMQNPRHLVRRRGQEARLRCSPMKGHSHVYWYRQLPEEGLKFMVYLQKENIIDESGMPKERFSAEFPKEGPSILRIQQVVRGDSAAYFCASSPRGGANTGELFFGEGSRLTVL.